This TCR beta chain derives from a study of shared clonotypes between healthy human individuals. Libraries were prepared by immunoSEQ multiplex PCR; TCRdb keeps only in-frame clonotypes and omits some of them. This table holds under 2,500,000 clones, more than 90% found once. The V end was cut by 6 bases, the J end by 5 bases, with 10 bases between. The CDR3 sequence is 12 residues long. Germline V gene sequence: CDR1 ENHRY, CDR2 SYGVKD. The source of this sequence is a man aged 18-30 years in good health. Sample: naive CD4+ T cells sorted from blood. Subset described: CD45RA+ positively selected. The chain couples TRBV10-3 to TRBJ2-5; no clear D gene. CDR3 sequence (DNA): TGTGCCATCAGAGCGACTGGGGAGACCCAGTACTTC. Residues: CAIRATGETQYF.